This T cell receptor beta chain originates from a study of T cells in Graves' hyperthyroidism and ophthalmopathy. The table lists this clonotype with many counts. It was considered stable Graves' hyperthyroidism when ophthalmopathy did not progress within 18 months. Using RNA transcripts as the source, TCR beta CDR3 regions were amplified. HTBI primers were employed in a first-round RT-PCR of the TCR CDR3. One entry per CDR3 protein, called by TCRdb with MiXCR from the multiplex PCR reads. The sample carries hundreds of thousands of distinct CDR3 sequences, less than 15% recorded once. The sequencing sample was made of blood. This clonotype originated in a woman in her late teens or twenties with Graves' hyperthyroidism.

CDR3 in DNA: TGTGCCAGCAGTCGGCCGCCCTCAATGGAGCCGACCTACAATGAGCAGTTCTTC. Translating it yields CASSRPPSMEPTYNEQFF. The rearrangement links TRBV6-1 to TRBJ2-1; D is undetermined. Germline CDR1 MNHNS, CDR2 SASEGT. There are 18 residues in the CDR3. V was cut by 5 bases and J by 2 bases, with 22 bases left in between.